This TCR beta chain was recovered during a study of identical twins. Whole-study findings and limits: Researchers reported excess low generation probability among twin-shared out-of-frame alpha sequences. Zero-insertion analyses were open to partial confounding by invariant MAIT and iNKT cells. Abundant beta clonotypes from cord blood had fewer insertions, unlike memory repertoires, which showed none.

As regards this clonotype: Antigen specificity is unknown.

Deletions cut 1 base from V and 5 bases from J, with 12 bases between. This CDR3 is built from 13 residues. CDR1 and CDR2 from the germline V gene are SQVTM and ANQGSEA. Template switching created a universal primer site, and the cDNA included unique molecular identifiers. TCRdb recomputed calls from the 5' RACE reads with MiXCR, one row per CDR3 protein. Here the sample spans roughly 230,000 distinct CDR3 sequences, around 8.8% being singletons. The same data also went into a second study, on yellow fever vaccine responses in identical twins.

The sequencing sample was made of CD8+ T cells sorted from blood. This sequence originates from a woman between 18 and 30 years old in good health. The chain recombines TRBV29-1 with TRBJ2-7; unclear D gene. The CDR3 DNA sequence: TGCAGCGTTGAAGGGGGTAGAATGGACGAGCAGTACTTC. The encoded protein is CSVEGGRMDEQYF.